This TCR beta chain emerged from a study of T cells in Graves' hyperthyroidism and ophthalmopathy. It was RNA transcripts that yielded the amplified TCR beta CDR3 regions. With the HTBI primer set, the TCR CDR3 went through a first round of RT-PCR. TCRdb reprocessed the multiplex PCR reads with MiXCR, giving one entry per CDR3 protein. The sample lists 650,000 to 700,000 distinct CDR3 sequences; about 18% were seen once. This clonotype was seen a handful of times. The length of the CDR3 is 13 residues. The V end was cut by 1 base, the J end by 7 bases, with 11 bases between. Looked up from germline, CDR1 is SEHNR and CDR2 is FQNEAQ (reference sequence).

The chain links TRBV7-9 to TRBJ2-7; no clear D gene. Sequenced: blood. The receptor's source is a man between 50 and 59 years old with Graves' hyperthyroidism. The CDR3 reads CASSLGVQEEQYF. The CDR3 DNA sequence: TGTGCCAGCAGCTTAGGAGTGCAGGAAGAGCAGTACTTC.